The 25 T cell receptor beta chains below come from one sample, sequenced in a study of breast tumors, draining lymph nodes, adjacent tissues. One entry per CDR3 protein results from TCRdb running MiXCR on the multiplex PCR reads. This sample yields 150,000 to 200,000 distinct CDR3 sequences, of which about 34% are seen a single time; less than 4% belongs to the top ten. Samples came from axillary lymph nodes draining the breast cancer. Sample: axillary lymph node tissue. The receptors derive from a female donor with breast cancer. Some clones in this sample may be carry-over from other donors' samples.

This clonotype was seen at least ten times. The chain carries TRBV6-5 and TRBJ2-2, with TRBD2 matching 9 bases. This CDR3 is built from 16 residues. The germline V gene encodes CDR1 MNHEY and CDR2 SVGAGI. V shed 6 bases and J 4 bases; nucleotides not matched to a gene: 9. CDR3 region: CASRTGTSSGTGELFF. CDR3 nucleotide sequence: TGTGCCAGCAGAACCGGGACTAGCTCGGGCACCGGGGAGCTGTTTTTT.

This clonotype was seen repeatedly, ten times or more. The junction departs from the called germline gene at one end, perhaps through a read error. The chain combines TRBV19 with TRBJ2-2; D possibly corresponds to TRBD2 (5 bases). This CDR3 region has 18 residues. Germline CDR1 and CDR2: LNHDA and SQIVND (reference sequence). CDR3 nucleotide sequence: TGTGCCAGTAGTCGGTGGGGTGCTGAGGGCGCGAACACCGAGGAGCTGTTTTTT. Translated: CASSRWGAEGANTEELFF.

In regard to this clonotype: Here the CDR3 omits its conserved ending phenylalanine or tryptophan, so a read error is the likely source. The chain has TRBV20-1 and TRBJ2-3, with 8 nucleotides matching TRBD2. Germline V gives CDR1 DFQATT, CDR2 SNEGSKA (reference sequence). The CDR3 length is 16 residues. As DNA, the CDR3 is TGCGGTGCTCCTGGGTGGATTAGCGGGGACACAGATACGCAGTATCTT. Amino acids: CGAPGWISGDTDTQYL.

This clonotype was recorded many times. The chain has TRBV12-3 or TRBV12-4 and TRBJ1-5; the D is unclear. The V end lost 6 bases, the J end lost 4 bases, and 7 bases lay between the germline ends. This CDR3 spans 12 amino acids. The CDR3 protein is CASRRGNQPQHF. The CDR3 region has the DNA TGTGCCAGCAGGCGAGGAAATCAGCCCCAGCATTTT.

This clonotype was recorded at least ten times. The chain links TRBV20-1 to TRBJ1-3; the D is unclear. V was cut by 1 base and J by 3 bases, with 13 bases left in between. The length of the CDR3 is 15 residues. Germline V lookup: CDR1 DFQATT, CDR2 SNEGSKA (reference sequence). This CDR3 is CSARVGENRGNTIYF. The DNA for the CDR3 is TGCAGTGCTAGAGTTGGGGAAAACCGTGGAAACACCATATATTTT.

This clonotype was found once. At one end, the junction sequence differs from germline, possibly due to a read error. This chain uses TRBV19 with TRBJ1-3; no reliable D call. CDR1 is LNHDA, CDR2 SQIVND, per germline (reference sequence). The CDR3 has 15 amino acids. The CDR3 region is CAGRTGLHSGNTIHF. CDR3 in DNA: TGTGCCGGTAGGACCGGACTTCACTCTGGAAACACCATACATTTT.

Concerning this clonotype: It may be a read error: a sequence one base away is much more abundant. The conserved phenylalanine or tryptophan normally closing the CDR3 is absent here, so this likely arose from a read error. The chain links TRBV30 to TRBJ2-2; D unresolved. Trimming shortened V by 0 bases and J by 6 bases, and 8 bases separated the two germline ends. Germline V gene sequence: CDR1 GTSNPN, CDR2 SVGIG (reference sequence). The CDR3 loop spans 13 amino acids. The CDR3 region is CAWSVVGSGELFL. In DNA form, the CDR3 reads TGTGCCTGGAGTGTTGTGGGGTCCGGGGAGCTGTTTCTT.

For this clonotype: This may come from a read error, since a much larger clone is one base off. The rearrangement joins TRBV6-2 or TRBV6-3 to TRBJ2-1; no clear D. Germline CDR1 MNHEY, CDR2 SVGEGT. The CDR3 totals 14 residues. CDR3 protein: CAGSDNWGGNEQFF. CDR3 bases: TGTGCCGGCAGTGACAACTGGGGTGGGAATGAGCAGTTCTTC.

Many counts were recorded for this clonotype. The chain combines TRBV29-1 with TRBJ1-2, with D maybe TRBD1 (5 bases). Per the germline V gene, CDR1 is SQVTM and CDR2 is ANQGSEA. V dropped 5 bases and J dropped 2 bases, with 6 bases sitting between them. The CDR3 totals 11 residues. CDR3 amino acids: CSVWGNYGYTF. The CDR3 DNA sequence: TGCAGCGTTTGGGGCAACTATGGCTACACCTTC.

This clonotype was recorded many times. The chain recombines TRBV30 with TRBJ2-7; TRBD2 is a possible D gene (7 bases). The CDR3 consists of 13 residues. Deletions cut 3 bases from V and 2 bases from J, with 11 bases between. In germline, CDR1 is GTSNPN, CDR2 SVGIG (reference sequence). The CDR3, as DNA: TGTGCCTGGAGGGGGGGGACACCCTACGAGCAGTACTTC. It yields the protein CAWRGGTPYEQYF.

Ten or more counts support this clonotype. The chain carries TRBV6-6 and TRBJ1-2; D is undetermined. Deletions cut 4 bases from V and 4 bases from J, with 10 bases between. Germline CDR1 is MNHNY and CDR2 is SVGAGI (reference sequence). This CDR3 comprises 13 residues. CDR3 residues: CASSFDTFYGYTF. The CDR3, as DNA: TGTGCCAGCAGTTTCGACACCTTCTATGGCTACACCTTC.

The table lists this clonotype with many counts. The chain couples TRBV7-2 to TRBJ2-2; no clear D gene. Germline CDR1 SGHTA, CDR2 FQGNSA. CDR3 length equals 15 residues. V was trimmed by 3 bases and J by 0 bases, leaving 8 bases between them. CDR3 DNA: TGTGCCAGCAGCTTGTCAGGCCCGAACACCGGGGAGCTGTTTTTT. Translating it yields CASSLSGPNTGELFF.

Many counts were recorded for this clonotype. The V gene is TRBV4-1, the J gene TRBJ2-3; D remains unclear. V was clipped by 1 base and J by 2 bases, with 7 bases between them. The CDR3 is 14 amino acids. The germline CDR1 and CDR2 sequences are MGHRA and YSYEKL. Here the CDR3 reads CASSQVLPTDTQYF. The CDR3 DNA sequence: TGCGCCAGCAGCCAAGTATTACCCACAGATACGCAGTATTTT.

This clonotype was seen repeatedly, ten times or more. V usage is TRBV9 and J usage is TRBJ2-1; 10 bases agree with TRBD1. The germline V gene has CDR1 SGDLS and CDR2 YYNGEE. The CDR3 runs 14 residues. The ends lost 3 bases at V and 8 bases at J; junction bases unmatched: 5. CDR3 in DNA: TGTGCCAGCAGCGGTCGGACAGGGGGGTATGAGCAGTTCTTC. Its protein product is CASSGRTGGYEQFF. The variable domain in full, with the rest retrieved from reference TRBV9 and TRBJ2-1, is DSGVTQTPKHLITATGQRVTLRCSPRSGDLSVYWYQQSLDQGLQFLIQYYNGEERAKGNILERFSAQQFPDLHSELNLSSLELGDSALYFCASSGRTGGYEQFFGPGTRLTVL.

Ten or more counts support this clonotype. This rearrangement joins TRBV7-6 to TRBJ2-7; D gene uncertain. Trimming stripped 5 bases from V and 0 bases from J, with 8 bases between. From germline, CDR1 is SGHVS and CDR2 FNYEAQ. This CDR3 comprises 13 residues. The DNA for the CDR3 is TGTGCCAGCAGCCTCGCCAGCTCCTACGAGCAGTACTTC. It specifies CASSLASSYEQYF.

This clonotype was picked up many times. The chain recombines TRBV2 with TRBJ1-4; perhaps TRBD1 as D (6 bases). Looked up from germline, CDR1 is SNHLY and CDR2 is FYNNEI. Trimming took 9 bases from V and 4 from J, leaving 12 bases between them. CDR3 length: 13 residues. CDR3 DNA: TGTGCCAGAAAGGACAGAAATAATGAAAAACTGTTTTTT. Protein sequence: CARKDRNNEKLFF.

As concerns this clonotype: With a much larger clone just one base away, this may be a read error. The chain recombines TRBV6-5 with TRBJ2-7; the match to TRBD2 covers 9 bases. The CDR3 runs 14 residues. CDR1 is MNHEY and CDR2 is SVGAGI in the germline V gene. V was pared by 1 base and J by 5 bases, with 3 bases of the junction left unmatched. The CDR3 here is CASSYLAGGHEQYF. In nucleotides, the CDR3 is TGTGCCAGCAGTTACTTGGCGGGGGGGCACGAGCAGTACTTC.

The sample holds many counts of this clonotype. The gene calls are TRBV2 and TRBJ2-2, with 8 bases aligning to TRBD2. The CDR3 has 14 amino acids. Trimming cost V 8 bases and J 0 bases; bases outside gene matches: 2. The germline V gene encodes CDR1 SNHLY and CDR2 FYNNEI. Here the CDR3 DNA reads TGTGCCAGCGTAGCGGGGTCGAACACCGGGGAGCTGTTTTTT. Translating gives CASVAGSNTGELFF. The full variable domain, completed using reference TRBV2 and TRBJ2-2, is EPEVTQTPSHQVTQMGQEVILRCVPISNHLYFYWYRQILGQKVEFLVSFYNNEISEKSEIFDDQFSVERPDGSNFTLKIRSTKLEDSAMYFCASVAGSNTGELFFGEGSRLTVL.

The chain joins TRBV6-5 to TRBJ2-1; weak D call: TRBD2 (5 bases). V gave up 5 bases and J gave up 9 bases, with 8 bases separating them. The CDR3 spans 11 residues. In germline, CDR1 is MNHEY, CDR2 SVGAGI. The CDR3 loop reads CASSRTGEQFF. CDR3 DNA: TGTGCCAGCAGTCGGACTGGTGAGCAGTTCTTC.

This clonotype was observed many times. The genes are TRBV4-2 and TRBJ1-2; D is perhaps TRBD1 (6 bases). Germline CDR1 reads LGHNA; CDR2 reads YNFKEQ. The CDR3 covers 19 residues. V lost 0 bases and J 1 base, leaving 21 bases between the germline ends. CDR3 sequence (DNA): TGTGCCAGCAGCCAAGACGACAGGAGCCCGGTCCTTAATAACTATGGCTACACCTTC. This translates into CASSQDDRSPVLNNYGYTF.

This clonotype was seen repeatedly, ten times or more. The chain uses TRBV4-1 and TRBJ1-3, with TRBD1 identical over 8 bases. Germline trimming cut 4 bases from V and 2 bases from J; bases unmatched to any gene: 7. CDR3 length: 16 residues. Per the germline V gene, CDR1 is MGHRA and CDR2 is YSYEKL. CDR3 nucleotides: TGCGCCAGCAGCCTGGGCGAGACAGGGGCTGGAAACACCATATATTTT. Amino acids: CASSLGETGAGNTIYF.

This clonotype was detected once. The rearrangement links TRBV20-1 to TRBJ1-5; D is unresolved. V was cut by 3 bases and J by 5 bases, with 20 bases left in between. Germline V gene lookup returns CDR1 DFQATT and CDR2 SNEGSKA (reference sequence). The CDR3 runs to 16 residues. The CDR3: CSASGYLGEHDQPQHF. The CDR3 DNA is TGCAGTGCTAGTGGGTACCTCGGGGAGCACGATCAGCCCCAGCATTTT.

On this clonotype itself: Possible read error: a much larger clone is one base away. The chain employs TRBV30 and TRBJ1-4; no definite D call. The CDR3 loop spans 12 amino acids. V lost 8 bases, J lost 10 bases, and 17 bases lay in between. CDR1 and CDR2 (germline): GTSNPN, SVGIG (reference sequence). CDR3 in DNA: TGTGCCGGTCAGTGGGTCCCGCGAAAACTGTTTTTT. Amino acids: CAGQWVPRKLFF.

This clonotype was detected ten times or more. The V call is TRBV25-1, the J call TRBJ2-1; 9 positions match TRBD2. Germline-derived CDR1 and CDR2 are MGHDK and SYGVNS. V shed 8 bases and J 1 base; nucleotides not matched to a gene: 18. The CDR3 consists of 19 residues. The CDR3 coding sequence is TGTGCCAGCCCGCCTCAGTTTTTGCGGGAGGGCGGGTCCTACAATGAGCAGTTCTTC. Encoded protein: CASPPQFLREGGSYNEQFF.

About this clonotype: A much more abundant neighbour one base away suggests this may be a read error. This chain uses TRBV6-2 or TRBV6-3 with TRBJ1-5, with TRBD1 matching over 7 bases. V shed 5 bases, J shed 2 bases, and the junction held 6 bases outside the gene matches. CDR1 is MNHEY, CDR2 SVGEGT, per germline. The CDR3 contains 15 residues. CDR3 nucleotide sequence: TGTGCCAGCAGTCCTACAGGGGAGGGCAATCAGCCCCAGCATTTT. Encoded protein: CASSPTGEGNQPQHF.